Following are 21 T cell receptor beta chains from one sample sequenced in a study of T-cell reconstitution after alpha-beta-depleted transplantation in children. The TCRbeta library incorporated unique molecular identifiers. TCRdb reprocessed the PCR reads with MiXCR, giving one entry per CDR3 protein. This sample yields 330,000 or so distinct CDR3 sequences, of which 10% are seen a single time; around 7.6% belongs to the top ten. The sequencing used PBMCs, collected before TCRalphabeta/CD19-depleted stem cell transplant. Receptors originate from a boy less than two years old with acute myeloid leukemia, due to receive a stem cell transplant.

The chain uses TRBV24-1 and TRBJ2-1; 7 nucleotides agree with TRBD1. This CDR3 comprises 14 residues. J gave up 4 bases and V 2 bases, and 1 base lay outside the gene matches. Germline loops: CDR1 KGHDR, CDR2 SFDVKD. CDR3: CATSDSTGYNEQFF. CDR3 nucleotides: TGTGCCACCAGTGATTCGACAGGGTACAATGAGCAGTTCTTC.

The chain links TRBV28 to TRBJ2-4, with D possibly being TRBD1 or TRBD2 (5 bases each). Trimming stripped 5 bases from V and 7 bases from J, with 18 bases between. The CDR3 contains 15 residues. CDR1 and CDR2 from the germline V gene are MDHEN and SYDVKM. The CDR3 is CASSAGTARRNIQYF. In DNA, the CDR3 is TGTGCCAGCAGTGCCGGGACCGCCCGTAGGAACATTCAGTACTTC.

This clonotype was counted ten times or more. This chain connects TRBV6-5 to TRBJ1-5, with D possibly TRBD1 on 6 matching bases. With 4 bases removed from V and 6 bases from J, the gap between germline ends came to 10 bases. Germline values: CDR1 MNHEY, CDR2 SVGAGI. The CDR3 is 13 amino acids. The CDR3: CASSFQGSQPQHF. The CDR3 DNA reads as TGTGCCAGCAGTTTTCAGGGGTCTCAGCCCCAGCATTTT.

As for this clonotype: A single base separates this from a much larger clone, so it may be a read error. J is TRBJ1-1 and V is TRBV20-1; TRBD1 is a possible D gene (5 bases). Germline CDR1 is DFQATT and CDR2 is SNEGSKA (reference sequence). The CDR3 sequence is 15 residues long. CDR3 region: CSARVGGNLNTQAFF. CDR3 DNA sequence: TGCAGTGCTAGAGTGGGGGGAAATCTGAACACTCAAGCTTTCTTT.

This chain links TRBV28 with TRBJ2-7; TRBD1 or TRBD2 may be the D gene (6 bases each). The CDR3 extends over 16 amino acids. V lost 7 bases and J lost 4, with 23 bases in between. Germline V gene sequence: CDR1 MDHEN, CDR2 SYDVKM. The CDR3 reads CASTLTWGAQGYEQYF. DNA of the CDR3: TGTGCCAGCACCTTAACTTGGGGGGCACAGGGATACGAGCAGTACTTC. Full variable domain (outside the CDR3, taken from reference TRBV28 and TRBJ2-7): DVKVTQSSRYLVKRTGEKVFLECVQDMDHENMFWYRQDPGLGLRLIYFSYDVKMKEKGDIPEGYSVSREKKERFSLILESASTNQTSMYLCASTLTWGAQGYEQYFGPGTRLTVT.

This clonotype was seen ten or more times. The chain joins TRBV7-9 to TRBJ2-7, with 8 bases lining up with TRBD1. V shed 5 bases and J 2 bases; nucleotides not matched to a gene: 11. The CDR3 runs to 16 residues. Germline V gene lookup returns CDR1 SEHNR and CDR2 FQNEAQ (reference sequence). CDR3 in amino acids: CASSIEARTGTYEQYF. Written as DNA, the CDR3 is TGTGCCAGCAGCATAGAGGCAAGGACAGGGACCTACGAGCAGTACTTC.

This clonotype was detected ten times or more. The chain couples TRBV5-6 to TRBJ2-1; possible D gene TRBD2, 6 bases. Germline assignment: CDR1 SGHDT and CDR2 YYEEEE. The CDR3 contains 14 residues. Trimming cost V 4 bases and J 10 bases, with 18 bases left between them. Here the CDR3 reads CASSQGLIEWEQFF. DNA of the CDR3: TGTGCCAGCAGCCAAGGACTAATCGAGTGGGAGCAGTTCTTC.

This clonotype was picked up many times. The genes are TRBV5-6 and TRBJ1-2; 7 bases match TRBD1. The CDR3 is made up of 15 amino acids. Trimming at V came to 0 bases and at J to 6 bases, leaving 8 bases not matched to a gene. Germline V gene data show CDR1 as SGHDT and CDR2 as YYEEEE. Here the CDR3 DNA reads TGTGCCAGCAGCTTGGTTAGTTCAGGGGGGAATGGCTACACCTTC. Protein: CASSLVSSGGNGYTF.

This clonotype was observed a handful of times. This chain joins TRBV29-1 and TRBJ1-1, with 8 bases aligning to TRBD1. Trimming at V came to 4 bases and at J to 5 bases, leaving 15 bases not matched to a gene. The CDR3 length is 16 residues. From germline, CDR1 is SQVTM and CDR2 ANQGSEA. The chain's CDR3 is CSVGPRQGRGATEAFF. CDR3 sequence (DNA): TGCAGCGTTGGTCCGAGACAGGGGCGCGGGGCTACTGAAGCTTTCTTT.

This clonotype was detected many times. The chain recombines TRBV7-2 with TRBJ2-2; D remains unclear. With 5 bases removed from V and 1 base from J, the gap between germline ends came to 11 bases. CDR1 and CDR2 from the germline V gene are SGHTA and FQGNSA. The CDR3 sequence is 15 residues long. CDR3 bases: TGTGCCAGCAGCCGCCCGGCCTTGAACACCGGGGAGCTGTTTTTT. It translates to CASSRPALNTGELFF.

This clonotype came up many times. V gene TRBV24-1 combines with J gene TRBJ2-5, with 11 bases matching TRBD1. The germline V gene encodes CDR1 KGHDR and CDR2 SFDVKD. With V trimmed by 3 bases and J by 2 bases, 7 bases remained unmatched. CDR3 length equals 17 residues. The CDR3 sequence is CATSDRTGGRKQETQYF. The CDR3 DNA follows: TGTGCCACCAGTGATCGGACAGGGGGCCGAAAACAAGAGACCCAGTACTTC.

J is TRBJ2-1 and V is TRBV28; TRBD1 matches at 10 bases. CDR3 length: 14 amino acids. J lost 8 bases, V lost 8 bases, and 9 bases had no gene match. The germline CDR1 and CDR2 sequences are MDHEN and SYDVKM. The CDR3 spells CASDATGGYHEQFF. CDR3 in DNA: TGTGCCAGCGACGCGACAGGGGGCTATCATGAGCAGTTCTTC.

There are many counts of this clonotype. The chain couples TRBV20-1 to TRBJ2-7, with D possibly being TRBD2 (5 bases). Germline CDR1 is DFQATT and CDR2 is SNEGSKA (reference sequence). V was shortened by 0 bases and J by 0 bases, with 12 bases between the two germline ends. The CDR3 sequence is 15 residues long. CDR3 sequence reads: CSARDGAELSYEQYF. CDR3 DNA sequence: TGCAGTGCTAGAGATGGAGCGGAGCTCTCCTACGAGCAGTACTTC.

The sample holds many counts of this clonotype. This chain joins TRBV4-2 and TRBJ2-7, with D hard to call. The CDR3 has 15 amino acids. Germline V gene lookup returns CDR1 LGHNA and CDR2 YNFKEQ. The V and J ends lost 0 bases and 0 bases respectively, with 9 bases between them. CDR3 in amino acids: CASSQETPSSYEQYF. DNA for the CDR3: TGTGCCAGCAGCCAAGAGACACCAAGCTCCTACGAGCAGTACTTC.

Many counts were recorded for this clonotype. The chain recombines TRBV5-6 with TRBJ1-6; the match to TRBD1 covers 11 bases. Losses at the gene ends were 6 bases for V and 6 bases for J; bases not matched to a gene: 5. This CDR3 is 15 amino acids long. Germline V gene sequence: CDR1 SGHDT, CDR2 YYEEEE. The CDR3 DNA sequence: TGTGCCAGCACCCGGGACAGGGGGTTTAATTCACCCCTCCACTTT. It translates to CASTRDRGFNSPLHF.

This clonotype has a count of ten or more. The V call is TRBV4-1, the J call TRBJ1-1; D call uncertain. The germline V gene has CDR1 MGHRA and CDR2 YSYEKL. The ends were cut back, 0 bases at V and 1 base at J, with 6 bases in the middle. This CDR3 contains 14 residues. In DNA, the CDR3 is TGCGCCAGCAGCCAAGATCTCTCGAACACTGAAGCTTTCTTT. As protein: CASSQDLSNTEAFF.

This clonotype has ten or more counts. The V gene is TRBV12-3 or TRBV12-4, the J gene TRBJ2-2; D perhaps matches TRBD1 (5 bases). Trimming removed 3 bases from V and 6 bases from J, with 11 bases in between. CDR3 length: 14 amino acids. The CDR3 nucleotides are TGTGCCAGCAGTTTCGGGTCAGGGTCCGGGGAGCTGTTTTTT. Its translation is CASSFGSGSGELFF.

A remark on this clonotype: A clone one base away is much larger, so this may be a read error. The V gene is TRBV29-1, the J gene TRBJ1-2; D remains ambiguous. Germline CDR1 SQVTM, CDR2 ANQGSEA. Deletions cut 4 bases from V and 4 bases from J, with 13 bases between. The CDR3 is 13 amino acids. The CDR3 sequence: CSVVDGDGYGYTF. The CDR3 coding sequence is TGCAGCGTTGTGGACGGAGACGGCTATGGCTACACCTTC.

This clonotype was observed many times. The gene calls are TRBV27 and TRBJ1-6, with 12 positions matching TRBD1. Germline CDR1 reads MNHEY; CDR2 reads SMNVEV (reference sequence). The J segment lost 13 bases and the V segment lost 2 bases, leaving 9 bases of the junction unmatched. The CDR3 consists of 16 residues. The CDR3 coding sequence is TGTGCCAGCAGTTTAGCCGGGACAGGGGGCAGAGGGCCCCTCCACTTT. Translation gives CASSLAGTGGRGPLHF.

The rearrangement joins TRBV2 to TRBJ1-2; possible D gene TRBD1, 6 bases. CDR1 is SNHLY, CDR2 FYNNEI, per germline. The CDR3 contains 14 residues. Deletions cut 5 bases from V and 4 bases from J, with 14 bases between. DNA for the CDR3: TGTGCCAGCAGTCCTGACAGGTCTAGCTATGGCTACACCTTC. It specifies CASSPDRSSYGYTF.

This chain connects TRBV3-1 to TRBJ2-1; the D is unclear. In germline, CDR1 is LGHDT, CDR2 YNNKEL (reference sequence). The CDR3 is 11 residues long. Trimming shortened V by 2 bases and J by 8 bases, and 4 bases separated the two germline ends. CDR3 nucleotide sequence: TGTGCCAGCAGCCAAACGGATGAGCAGTTCTTC. Translating gives CASSQTDEQFF.